The present entry profiles one TCR beta chain with its context. What it binds is unknown. The lymph nodes were axillary draining lymph nodes from breast cancer patients. This specimen comes from a study of breast tumors, draining lymph nodes, adjacent tissues. Study-wide results and caveats: Tumor T cell lymph node origin was a supported hypothesis, not proven.

V was clipped by 5 bases and J by 2 bases; unmatched bases: 4. CDR1 is MGHDK and CDR2 is SYGVNS in the germline V gene. This CDR3 contains 16 residues. One entry per CDR3 protein, called by TCRdb with MiXCR from the multiplex PCR reads. The sample yields some 150,000 distinct CDR3 sequences, 33% seen once. This chain links TRBV25-1 with TRBJ2-6; 9 bases fit TRBD1. The material sequenced was axillary lymph node tissue. This clonotype originated in a female donor with breast cancer. Some clones in this sample may be carry-over from other donors' samples. This CDR3 reads CASSLGTGTGANVLTF. CDR3 in DNA: TGTGCCAGCAGTTTGGGGACAGGGACTGGGGCCAACGTCCTGACTTTC.